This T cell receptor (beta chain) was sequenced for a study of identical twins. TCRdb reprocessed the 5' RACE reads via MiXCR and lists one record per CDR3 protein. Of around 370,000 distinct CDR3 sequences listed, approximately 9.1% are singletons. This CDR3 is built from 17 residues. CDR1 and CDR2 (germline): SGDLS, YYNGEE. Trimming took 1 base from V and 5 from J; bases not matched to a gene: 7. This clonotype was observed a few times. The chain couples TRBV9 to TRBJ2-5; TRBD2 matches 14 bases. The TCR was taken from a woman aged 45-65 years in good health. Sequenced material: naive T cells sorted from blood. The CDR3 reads CASSVTGLAGEEETQYF. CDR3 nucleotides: TGTGCCAGCAGCGTAACGGGACTAGCGGGAGAGGAGGAGACCCAGTACTTC.